This T cell receptor beta chain was obtained from a study of T-cell reconstitution after alpha-beta-depleted transplantation in children. Study-level points and caveats: After transplant, at about two months, alpha-beta T cells were reportedly derived from several hundred expanded graft clones.

Germline V CDR1 and CDR2: DFQATT, SNEGSKA (reference sequence). The CDR3 contains 16 residues. Of note for this clonotype: The antigen remains undetermined. A clone one base away is much larger, so this may be a read error.

Preparing the TCRbeta library involved the use of unique molecular identifiers. MiXCR was run by TCRdb on the PCR reads, yielding one entry per CDR3 protein. Of around 4,000 distinct CDR3 sequences detected, 24% appear once; the ten largest clones hold about 61%. This receptor was identified in a boy in the first two years of life who had a stem cell transplant for acute myeloid leukemia, so the T cells may come from the graft donor. This chain connects TRBV20-1 to TRBJ1-2; possible D gene TRBD1, 5 bases. The sequencing used PBMCs, mostly from graft donor cells, collected 60 days after TCRalphabeta/CD19-depleted stem cell transplant. CDR3 protein: CCARPLRDPGHYGYTF. For the CDR3, the DNA is TGCTGTGCTAGACCCTTAAGGGACCCCGGCCACTATGGCTACACCTTC.